This TCR beta chain comes out of a study of post-analysis software for immune sequencing data. CDR3 size: 17 residues. The germline gives CDR1 SGHTA, CDR2 FQGTGA. V lost 5 bases and J lost 1, with 20 bases in between. Unique-molecular-identifier-tagged TCR beta cDNA libraries were used. TCRdb itself ran the PCR reads through MiXCR, one entry per CDR3 protein. The table has roughly 600,000 distinct CDR3 sequences, 44% seen once; the top ten hold more than 1.5%. About this clonotype itself: Its antigen is unknown.

Whole-study findings and limits: Higher frequency in patients than in controls was seen for roughly 5 TRBV segments, with TRBV5-6, TRBV5-1 and TRBV20-1 among them.

This chain connects TRBV7-3 to TRBJ1-1; possibly TRBD1 for D (5 bases). This TCR was recovered from a girl between 10 and 17 years old with multiple sclerosis. Sequenced sample: blood. CDR3 loop: CASSLTSIGTSNTEAFF. The CDR3, as DNA: TGTGCCAGCAGCCTGACATCTATCGGGACCTCGAACACTGAAGCTTTCTTT.